This entry lists 25 T cell receptor beta chains sequenced from one sample in a study of lymphopenia after photon versus proton radiotherapy. Generated by immunoSEQ multiplex PCR, the TCRdb table keeps only in-frame clones and is missing some. This sample has roughly 40,000 clones, with under 85% found just once. Sequenced material: peripheral blood, taken from a patient treated with proton-based radiotherapy. All receptors come from a woman aged 70-85 years with pancreatic cancer.

The gene calls are TRBV30 and TRBJ2-2; tentatively, D is TRBD2 (5 bases). CDR1 GTSNPN and CDR2 SVGIG come from the germline V gene (reference sequence). Trimming left V 5 bases short and J 5 bases short, with 9 bases between. The CDR3 spans 12 residues. In DNA, the CDR3 is TGTGCCTGGGACTATGCAACCGGGGAGCTGTTTTTT. It is translated as CAWDYATGELFF.

The rearrangement links TRBV30 to TRBJ1-2; a weak D match, TRBD1 (6 bases). The CDR3 covers 13 residues. Germline V gene sequence: CDR1 GTSNPN, CDR2 SVGIG (reference sequence). V was clipped by 2 bases and J by 6 bases, with 13 bases between them. The CDR3 DNA follows: TGTGCCTGGAGTCCTACGGGGGCTGATGGCTACACCTTC. This codes for CAWSPTGADGYTF.

This chain links TRBV9 with TRBJ1-3; D unresolved. Germline V gene sequence: CDR1 SGDLS, CDR2 YYNGEE. The germline V and J ends were trimmed by 0 bases and 4 bases, with 11 bases remaining between them. The CDR3 runs to 15 residues. In DNA form, the CDR3 reads TGTGCCAGCAGCGTAGGAGAGGGAGTGGGAAACACCATATATTTT. The encoded protein is CASSVGEGVGNTIYF. Drawing the rest from reference TRBV9 and TRBJ1-3, the complete variable domain is DSGVTQTPKHLITATGQRVTLRCSPRSGDLSVYWYQQSLDQGLQFLIQYYNGEERAKGNILERFSAQQFPDLHSELNLSSLELGDSALYFCASSVGEGVGNTIYFGEGSWLTVV.

This sequence joins TRBV7-6 and TRBJ1-4; D gene ambiguous. Looked up from germline, CDR1 is SGHVS and CDR2 is FNYEAQ. The CDR3 totals 13 residues. Trimming left V 5 bases short and J 7 bases short, with 11 bases between. CDR3 residues: CASSLKEGEKLFF. The CDR3 DNA reads as TGTGCCAGCAGCCTGAAGGAAGGTGAAAAACTGTTTTTT. Looking up the rest from reference TRBV7-6 and TRBJ1-4 gives the full variable domain: GAGVSQSPRYKVTKRGQDVALRCDPISGHVSLYWYRQALGQGPEFLTYFNYEAQQDKSGLPNDRFSAERPEGSISTLTIQRTEQRDSAMYRCASSLKEGEKLFFGSGTQLSVL.

V is TRBV28 and J is TRBJ1-2, with D possibly TRBD1 on 6 matching bases. The germline CDR1 and CDR2 sequences are MDHEN and SYDVKM. CDR3 length: 15 residues. With 6 bases removed from V and 8 bases from J, the gap between germline ends came to 22 bases. This CDR3 reads CASREGQGLVGGYTF. Written as DNA, the CDR3 is TGTGCCAGCAGGGAGGGGCAGGGGCTAGTAGGGGGCTACACCTTC.

This chain joins TRBV4-2 and TRBJ1-3; 9 bases are shared with TRBD1. This CDR3 comprises 18 residues. Germline CDR1 reads LGHNA; CDR2 reads YNFKEQ. The J segment lost 3 bases and the V segment lost 3 bases, leaving 12 bases of the junction unmatched. CDR3 sequence reads: CASSQAGQGVGDGNTIYF. CDR3 bases: TGTGCCAGCAGCCAGGCGGGACAGGGTGTCGGCGATGGAAACACCATATATTTT.

This clone came up once. The rearrangement uses TRBV5-6 and TRBJ1-2; possibly TRBD1 for D (6 bases). Trimming removed 4 bases from V and 6 bases from J, with 19 bases in between. CDR3 length: 15 residues. Germline-derived CDR1 and CDR2 are SGHDT and YYEEEE. The CDR3 loop reads CASSRMEKKGDGYTF. The CDR3 DNA is TGTGCCAGCAGCCGCATGGAAAAGAAGGGGGATGGCTACACCTTC.

This clone showed up just once. The CDR3 sequence: CASMQGFGNEQFF. CDR3 DNA sequence: TGTGCCAGCATGCAGGGCTTCGGCAATGAGCAGTTCTTC. V usage is TRBV7-2 and J usage is TRBJ2-1; perhaps TRBD1 as D (5 bases). Trimming took off 7 bases at V and 6 bases at J, with 13 bases between the two ends. Germline CDR1 is SGHTA and CDR2 is FQGNSA. CDR3 length: 13 amino acids.

The rearrangement links TRBV21-1 to TRBJ2-4; TRBD1 was called by the table and not checked on the DNA. TRBV21-1 is an annotated pseudogene. CDR3 length: 15 amino acids. CDR3: CASSKEGQGLNIQYF. CDR3 sequence (DNA): TGTGCCAGCAGCAAAGAGGGACAGGGTCTGAACATTCAGTACTTC.

The rearrangement uses TRBV12-5 and TRBJ2-7, with TRBD2 identical over 9 bases. Trimming took 1 base from V and 5 from J; bases not matched to a gene: 3. Germline V CDR1 and CDR2: LGHNT, FRNRAP. This CDR3 comprises 14 residues. The CDR3 nucleotides are TGTGCTAGTGGTTTGGAGACTAGCGGCCACGAGCAGTACTTC. Translating gives CASGLETSGHEQYF.

The chain employs TRBV30 and TRBJ2-7; TRBD1 might be the D (6 bases). The CDR3 runs to 12 residues. CDR1 and CDR2 from the germline V gene are GTSNPN and SVGIG (reference sequence). V was pared by 1 base and J by 5 bases, with 9 bases between. The CDR3 sequence is CAWSAGVNEQYF. CDR3 coding DNA: TGTGCCTGGAGTGCAGGGGTCAACGAGCAGTACTTC.

The chain employs TRBV7-8 and TRBJ2-7; the match to TRBD2 covers 12 bases. V shed 7 bases and J 4 bases; nucleotides not matched to a gene: 5. The CDR3 covers 14 residues. Germline V CDR1 and CDR2: SGHVS, FQNEAQ. DNA for the CDR3: TGTGCCAGCAAGACGACTAGCGGGAGTTACGAGCAGTACTTC. This sequence encodes CASKTTSGSYEQYF.

The chain employs TRBV4-1 and TRBJ1-2; D is undetermined. The CDR3 has 15 residues. V was pared by 2 bases and J by 2 bases, with 12 bases between. CDR1 MGHRA and CDR2 YSYEKL come from the germline V gene. The CDR3 nucleotides are TGCGCCAGCAGCCAACGTCGGACGGAGAACTATGGCTACACCTTC. Translated: CASSQRRTENYGYTF.

The chain carries TRBV19 and TRBJ2-7; 8 nucleotides match TRBD2. CDR3 length: 13 residues. Germline V CDR1 and CDR2: LNHDA, SQIVND (reference sequence). V lost 5 bases, J lost 7 bases, and 7 bases stayed unmatched. The CDR3 DNA is TGTGCCAGTAGTCCAGGGGTAGCGGGGGAGCAGTACTTC. Protein product: CASSPGVAGEQYF.

Points on this clone: This CDR3 is also generated by other DNA sequences in the sample. DNA for the CDR3: TGCAGCGGGGGACTAGCGGGAGGCTCCTACAATGAGCAGTTCTTC. Translated: CSGGLAGGSYNEQFF. The chain employs TRBV29-1 and TRBJ2-1; 15 nucleotides align to TRBD2. The CDR3 totals 15 residues. From germline, CDR1 is SQVTM and CDR2 ANQGSEA. V dropped 7 bases and J dropped 0; count of bases not matched to a gene: 1.

This chain connects TRBV5-6 to TRBJ2-6, with 7 nucleotides matching TRBD1. Germline CDR1 reads SGHDT; CDR2 reads YYEEEE. The CDR3 is 15 residues long. The junction had 4 bases not matched to a gene; V was cut back by 5 bases and J by 2 bases. CDR3 region: CASRDTGAGANVLTF. The CDR3 region has the DNA TGTGCCAGCAGGGATACAGGGGCTGGGGCCAACGTCCTGACTTTC.

The chain couples TRBV7-9 to TRBJ1-6; D is possibly TRBD1 (6 bases). V was pared by 0 bases and J by 7 bases, with 10 bases between. The CDR3 loop spans 15 amino acids. Germline values: CDR1 SEHNR, CDR2 FQNEAQ (reference sequence). The CDR3 DNA sequence: TGTGCCAGCAGCTTAGCGCCAGGGGTCAATTCACCCCTCCACTTT. This encodes CASSLAPGVNSPLHF. The entire variable domain, with the rest obtained from reference TRBV7-9 and TRBJ1-6, is as follows: DTGVSQNPRHKITKRGQNVTFRCDPISEHNRLYWYRQTLGQGPEFLTYFQNEAQLEKSRLLSDRFSAERPKGSFSTLEIQRTEQGDSAMYLCASSLAPGVNSPLHFGNGTRLTVT.

The chain links TRBV5-4 to TRBJ2-3; the D is unclear. V shed 2 bases and J shed 6 bases, with 4 bases lying between them. Germline V gene lookup returns CDR1 SGHNT and CDR2 YYREEE (reference sequence). This CDR3 contains 11 residues. This chain's CDR3 is CASSFEDTQYF. CDR3 DNA: TGTGCCAGCAGCTTTGAGGATACGCAGTATTTT.

The rearrangement joins TRBV19 to TRBJ1-2; the D is unclear. Germline V CDR1 and CDR2: LNHDA, SQIVND (reference sequence). Trimming removed 10 bases from V and 4 bases from J, with 16 bases in between. The CDR3 spans 13 residues. In nucleotides, the CDR3 is TGTGCCACCAACGGAGAAATTGGCTATGGCTACACCTTC. Amino acids: CATNGEIGYGYTF.

The V call is TRBV28, the J call TRBJ2-1; TRBD2 matches 8 bases. The CDR3 runs 16 residues. Germline V gives CDR1 MDHEN, CDR2 SYDVKM. The V gene end was trimmed by 2 bases and the J gene end by 4 bases; junction bases not matched to a gene: 7. The CDR3 is CASSLVRLAGYNEQFF. The CDR3 DNA reads TGTGCCAGCAGTTTAGTTCGCCTAGCGGGTTACAATGAGCAGTTCTTC.

The rearrangement uses TRBV25-1 and TRBJ1-2, with unresolved D. V gave up 2 bases and J gave up 1 base, with 11 bases separating them. The length of the CDR3 is 15 residues. Germline CDR1 and CDR2: MGHDK and SYGVNS. This CDR3 reads CASSEPGTDNYGYTF. In DNA, the CDR3 is TGTGCCAGCAGTGAACCCGGCACCGATAACTATGGCTACACCTTC.

The chain employs TRBV27 and TRBJ2-5; D gene ambiguous. This CDR3 spans 10 amino acids. Trimming stripped 8 bases from V and 4 bases from J, with 5 bases between. Germline CDR1 reads MNHEY; CDR2 reads SMNVEV (reference sequence). The CDR3 here is CASWGETQYF. Here the CDR3 DNA reads TGTGCCAGCTGGGGAGAGACCCAGTACTTC.

This rearrangement joins TRBV11-3 to TRBJ2-5; D unresolved. V was trimmed by 7 bases and J by 5 bases, leaving 14 bases between them. Germline V gene lookup returns CDR1 SGHNT and CDR2 YENEEA. There are 13 residues in the CDR3. CDR3 region: CASTNSGLETQYF. In nucleotides, the CDR3 is TGTGCCAGCACCAATTCAGGCCTGGAGACCCAGTACTTC.

CDR3 amino acids: CASSRLGRGQGNSPLHF. CDR3 coding DNA: TGTGCCAGTAGTCGCCTCGGGCGAGGACAGGGCAATTCACCCCTCCACTTT. The V and J genes are TRBV19 and TRBJ1-6; 8 bases align to TRBD1. CDR1 and CDR2 (germline): LNHDA, SQIVND (reference sequence). CDR3 size: 17 residues. Losses at the gene ends were 5 bases for V and 7 bases for J; bases not matched to a gene: 13.

The chain combines TRBV5-6 with TRBJ1-4, with 8 bases that match TRBD1. CDR1 is SGHDT, CDR2 YYEEEE, per germline. V gave up 4 bases and J gave up 7 bases; unmatched junction bases: 18. This CDR3 contains 18 residues. DNA of the CDR3: TGTGCCAGCAGCGAGAAAAGCAGGGGGCTTATAATAGGTGAAAAACTGTTTTTT. Its translation: CASSEKSRGLIIGEKLFF.